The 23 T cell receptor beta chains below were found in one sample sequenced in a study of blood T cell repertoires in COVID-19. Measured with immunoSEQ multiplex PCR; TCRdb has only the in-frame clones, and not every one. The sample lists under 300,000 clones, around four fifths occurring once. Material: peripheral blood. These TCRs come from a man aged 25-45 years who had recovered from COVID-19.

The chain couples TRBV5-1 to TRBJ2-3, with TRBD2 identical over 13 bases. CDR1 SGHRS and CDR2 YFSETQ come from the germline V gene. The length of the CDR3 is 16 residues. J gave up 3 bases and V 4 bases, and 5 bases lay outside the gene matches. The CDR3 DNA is TGCGCCAGCAGCCGGGGACTAGCGGGGAGGACAGATACGCAGTATTTT. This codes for CASSRGLAGRTDTQYF.

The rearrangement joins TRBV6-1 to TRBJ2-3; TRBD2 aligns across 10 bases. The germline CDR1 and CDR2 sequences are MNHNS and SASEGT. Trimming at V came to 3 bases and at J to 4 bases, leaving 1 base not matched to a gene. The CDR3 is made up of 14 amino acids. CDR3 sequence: CASSDTSGADTQYF. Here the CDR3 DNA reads TGTGCCAGCAGTGACACTAGCGGGGCAGATACGCAGTATTTT.

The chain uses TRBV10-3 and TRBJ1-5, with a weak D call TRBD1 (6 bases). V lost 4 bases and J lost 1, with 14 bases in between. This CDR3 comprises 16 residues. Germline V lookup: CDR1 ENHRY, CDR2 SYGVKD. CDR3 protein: CAISGEGQGSNQPQHF. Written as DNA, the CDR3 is TGTGCCATCAGTGGGGAGGGGCAGGGGAGCAATCAGCCCCAGCATTTT.

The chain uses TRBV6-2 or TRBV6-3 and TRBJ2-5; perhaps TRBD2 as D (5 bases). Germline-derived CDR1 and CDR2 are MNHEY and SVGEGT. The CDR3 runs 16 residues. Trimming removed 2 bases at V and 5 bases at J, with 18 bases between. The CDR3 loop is CASSYEASTRVETQYF. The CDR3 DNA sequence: TGTGCCAGCAGTTACGAAGCTTCTACTAGGGTCGAGACCCAGTACTTC.

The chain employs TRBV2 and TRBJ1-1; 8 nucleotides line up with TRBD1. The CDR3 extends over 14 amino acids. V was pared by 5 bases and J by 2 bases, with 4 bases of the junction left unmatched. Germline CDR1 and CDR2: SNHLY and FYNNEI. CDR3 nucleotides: TGTGCCAGCAGTTGGACAGGGTACAACACTGAAGCTTTCTTT. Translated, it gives CASSWTGYNTEAFF.

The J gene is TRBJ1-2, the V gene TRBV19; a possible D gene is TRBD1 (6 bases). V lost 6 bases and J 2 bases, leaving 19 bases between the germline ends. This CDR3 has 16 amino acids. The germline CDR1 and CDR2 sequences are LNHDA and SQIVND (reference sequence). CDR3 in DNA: TGTGCCAGTAGCTCCCGGGACACTCCCGGGAACTATGGCTACACCTTC. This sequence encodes CASSSRDTPGNYGYTF.

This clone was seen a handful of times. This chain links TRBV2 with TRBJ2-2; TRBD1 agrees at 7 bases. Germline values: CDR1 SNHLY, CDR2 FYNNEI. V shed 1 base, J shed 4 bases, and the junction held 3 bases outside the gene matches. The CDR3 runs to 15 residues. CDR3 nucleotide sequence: TGTGCCAGCAGTGAAGGGACAGGCCCCACCGGGGAGCTGTTTTTT. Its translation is CASSEGTGPTGELFF.

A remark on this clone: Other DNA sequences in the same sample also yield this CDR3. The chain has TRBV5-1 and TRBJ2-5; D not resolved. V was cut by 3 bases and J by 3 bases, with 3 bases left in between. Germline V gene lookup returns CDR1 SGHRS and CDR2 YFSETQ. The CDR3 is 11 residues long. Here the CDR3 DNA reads TGCGCCAGCAGCTCTAAAGAGACCCAGTACTTC. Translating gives CASSSKETQYF.

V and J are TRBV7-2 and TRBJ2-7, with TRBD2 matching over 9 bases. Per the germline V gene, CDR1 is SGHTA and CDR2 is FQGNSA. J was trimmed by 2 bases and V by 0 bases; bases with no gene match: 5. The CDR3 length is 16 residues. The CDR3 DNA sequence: TGTGCCAGCAGCTTAGCTAGCGGGGGTGTCACCTACGAGCAGTACGTC. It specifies CASSLASGGVTYEQYV.

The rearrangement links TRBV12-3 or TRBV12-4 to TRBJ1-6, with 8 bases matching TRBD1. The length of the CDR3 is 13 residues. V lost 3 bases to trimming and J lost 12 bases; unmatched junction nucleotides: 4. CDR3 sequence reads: CASSFLTGGPLHF. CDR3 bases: TGTGCCAGCAGTTTCTTAACAGGGGGACCCCTCCACTTT.

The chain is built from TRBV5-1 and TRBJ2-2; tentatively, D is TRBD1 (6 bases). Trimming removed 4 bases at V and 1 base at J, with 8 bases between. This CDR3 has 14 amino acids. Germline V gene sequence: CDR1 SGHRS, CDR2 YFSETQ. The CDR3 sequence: CASSPGQNTGELFF. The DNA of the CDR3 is TGCGCCAGCAGCCCGGGACAGAACACCGGGGAGCTGTTTTTT.

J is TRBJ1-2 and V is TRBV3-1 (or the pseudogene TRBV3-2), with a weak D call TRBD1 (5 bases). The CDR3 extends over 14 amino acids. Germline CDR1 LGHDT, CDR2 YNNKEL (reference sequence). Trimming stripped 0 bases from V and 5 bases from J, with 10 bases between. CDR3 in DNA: TGTGCCAGCAGCCAAGAACCAGGGCGGTATGGCTACACCTTC. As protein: CASSQEPGRYGYTF.

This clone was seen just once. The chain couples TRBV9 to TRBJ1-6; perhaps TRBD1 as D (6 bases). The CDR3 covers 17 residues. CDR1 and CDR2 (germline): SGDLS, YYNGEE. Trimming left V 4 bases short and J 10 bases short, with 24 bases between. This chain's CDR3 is CASSPTQGGGFGSPLHF. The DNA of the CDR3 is TGTGCCAGCAGCCCCACCCAAGGGGGGGGGTTCGGCTCACCCCTCCACTTT.

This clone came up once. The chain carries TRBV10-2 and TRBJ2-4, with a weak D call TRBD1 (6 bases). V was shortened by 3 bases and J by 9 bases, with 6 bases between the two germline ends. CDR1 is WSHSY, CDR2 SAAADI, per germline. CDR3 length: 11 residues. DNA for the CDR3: TGCGCCAGCAGTGAAGGGGGCATTCAGTACTTC. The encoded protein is CASSEGGIQYF.

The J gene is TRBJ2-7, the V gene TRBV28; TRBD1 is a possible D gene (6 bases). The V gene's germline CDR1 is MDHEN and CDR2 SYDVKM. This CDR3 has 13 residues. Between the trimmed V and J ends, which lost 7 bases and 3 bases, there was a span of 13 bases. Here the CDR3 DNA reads TGTGCCAGCACAGGCACAGGGAACTACGAGCAGTACGTC. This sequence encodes CASTGTGNYEQYV.

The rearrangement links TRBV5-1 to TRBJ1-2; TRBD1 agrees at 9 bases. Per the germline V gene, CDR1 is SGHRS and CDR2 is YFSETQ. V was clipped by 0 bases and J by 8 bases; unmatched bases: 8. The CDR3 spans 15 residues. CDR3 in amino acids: CASSLDPGQGFGYTF. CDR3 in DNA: TGCGCCAGCAGCTTGGACCCGGGACAGGGATTCGGCTACACCTTC.

CDR3 DNA: TGTGCCAGCAGCGCAGGAACAGGGCTCCAAGAGACCCAGTACTTC. Protein: CASSAGTGLQETQYF. V and J are TRBV7-9 and TRBJ2-5, with D possibly TRBD1 on 6 matching bases. Germline values: CDR1 SEHNR, CDR2 FQNEAQ (reference sequence). V dropped 5 bases and J dropped 1 base, with 14 bases sitting between them. The CDR3 runs to 15 residues.

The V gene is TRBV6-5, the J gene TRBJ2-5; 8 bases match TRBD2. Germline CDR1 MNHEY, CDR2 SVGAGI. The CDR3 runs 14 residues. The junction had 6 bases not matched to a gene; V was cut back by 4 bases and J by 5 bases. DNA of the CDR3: TGTGCCAGCAGTTTCGGGGGGGGCCGGGAGACCCAGTACTTC. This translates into CASSFGGGRETQYF.

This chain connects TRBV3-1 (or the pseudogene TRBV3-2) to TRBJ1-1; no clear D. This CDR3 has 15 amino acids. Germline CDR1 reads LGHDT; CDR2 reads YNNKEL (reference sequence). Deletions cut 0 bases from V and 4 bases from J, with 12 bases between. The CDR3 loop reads CASSQDEGPGTEAFF. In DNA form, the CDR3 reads TGTGCCAGCAGCCAAGACGAGGGCCCGGGCACTGAAGCTTTCTTT.

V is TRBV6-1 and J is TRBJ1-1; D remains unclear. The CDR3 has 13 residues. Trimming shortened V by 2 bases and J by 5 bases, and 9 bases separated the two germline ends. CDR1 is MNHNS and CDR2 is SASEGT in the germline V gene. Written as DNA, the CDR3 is TGTGCCAGCAGTGAAACGAGGGCAACTGAAGCTTTCTTT. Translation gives CASSETRATEAFF.

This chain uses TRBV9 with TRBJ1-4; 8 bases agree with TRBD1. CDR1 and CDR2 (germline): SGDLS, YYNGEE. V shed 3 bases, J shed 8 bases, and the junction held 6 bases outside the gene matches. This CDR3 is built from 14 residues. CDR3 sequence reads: CASSDGQGGEKLFF. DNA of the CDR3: TGTGCCAGCAGCGACGGACAGGGTGGCGAAAAACTGTTTTTT. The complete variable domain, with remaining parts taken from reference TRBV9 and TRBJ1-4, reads DSGVTQTPKHLITATGQRVTLRCSPRSGDLSVYWYQQSLDQGLQFLIQYYNGEERAKGNILERFSAQQFPDLHSELNLSSLELGDSALYFCASSDGQGGEKLFFGSGTQLSVL.

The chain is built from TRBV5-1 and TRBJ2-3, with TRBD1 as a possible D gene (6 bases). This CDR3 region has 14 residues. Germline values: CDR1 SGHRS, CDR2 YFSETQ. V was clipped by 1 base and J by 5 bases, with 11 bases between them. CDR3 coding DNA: TGCGCCAGCAGCTTGCAGGGGTCTAAAGATACGCAGTATTTT. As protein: CASSLQGSKDTQYF.

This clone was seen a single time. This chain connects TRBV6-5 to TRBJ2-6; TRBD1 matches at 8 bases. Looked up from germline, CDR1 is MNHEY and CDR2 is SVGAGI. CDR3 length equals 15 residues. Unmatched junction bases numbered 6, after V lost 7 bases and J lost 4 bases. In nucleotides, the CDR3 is TGTGCCAGCACAGGGGGCTACCGAGGGGCCAACGTCCTGACTTTC. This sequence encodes CASTGGYRGANVLTF.